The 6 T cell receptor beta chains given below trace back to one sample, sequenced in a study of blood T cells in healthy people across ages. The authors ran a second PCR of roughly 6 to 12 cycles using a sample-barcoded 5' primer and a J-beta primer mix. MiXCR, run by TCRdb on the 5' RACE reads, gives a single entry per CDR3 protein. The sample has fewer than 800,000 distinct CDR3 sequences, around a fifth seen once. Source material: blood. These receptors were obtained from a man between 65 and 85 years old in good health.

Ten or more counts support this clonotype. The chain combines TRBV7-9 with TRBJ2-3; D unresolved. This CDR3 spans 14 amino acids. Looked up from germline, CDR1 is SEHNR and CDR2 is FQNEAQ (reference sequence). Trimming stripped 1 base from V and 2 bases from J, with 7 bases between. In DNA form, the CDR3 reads TGTGCCAGCAGCTTAGACGCACTCACAGATACGCAGTATTTT. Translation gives CASSLDALTDTQYF.

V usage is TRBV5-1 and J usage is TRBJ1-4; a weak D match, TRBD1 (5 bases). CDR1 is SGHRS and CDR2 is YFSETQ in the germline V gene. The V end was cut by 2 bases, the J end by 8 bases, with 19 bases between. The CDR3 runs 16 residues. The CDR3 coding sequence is TGCGCCAGCAGCTTAGGGGACCAAGTCGAGGGCGAAAAACTGTTTTTT. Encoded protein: CASSLGDQVEGEKLFF.

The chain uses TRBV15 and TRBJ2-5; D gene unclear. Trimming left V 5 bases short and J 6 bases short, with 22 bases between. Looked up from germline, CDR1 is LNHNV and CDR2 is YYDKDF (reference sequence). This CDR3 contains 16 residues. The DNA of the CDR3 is TGTGCCACCAGCGAACCGGGCTCCCCTGCGGTTCAGACCCAGTACTTC. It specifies CATSEPGSPAVQTQYF.

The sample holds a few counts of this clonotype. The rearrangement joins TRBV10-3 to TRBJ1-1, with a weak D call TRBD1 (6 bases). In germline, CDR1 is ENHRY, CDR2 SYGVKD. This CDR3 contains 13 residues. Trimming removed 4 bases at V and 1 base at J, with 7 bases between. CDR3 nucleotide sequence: TGTGCCATCAGTGGGGGGGCGAACACTGAAGCTTTCTTT. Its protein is CAISGGANTEAFF.

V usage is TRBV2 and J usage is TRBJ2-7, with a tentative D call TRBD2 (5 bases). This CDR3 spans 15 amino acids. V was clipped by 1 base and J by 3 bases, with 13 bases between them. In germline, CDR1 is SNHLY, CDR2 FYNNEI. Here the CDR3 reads CASSEGNSANYEQYF. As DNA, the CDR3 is TGTGCCAGCAGTGAAGGGAATAGCGCCAACTACGAGCAGTACTTC.

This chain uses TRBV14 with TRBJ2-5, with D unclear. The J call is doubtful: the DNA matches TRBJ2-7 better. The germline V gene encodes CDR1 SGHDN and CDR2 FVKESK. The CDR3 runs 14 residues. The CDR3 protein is CASSQERFRNEQYF. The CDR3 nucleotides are TGTGCCAGCAGCCAAGAAAGATTCCGGAACGAGCAGTACTTC.